Following are 30 T cell receptor beta chains from one sample sequenced in a study of PD-L1 blockade in urothelial cancer. Measured with immunoSEQ multiplex PCR; TCRdb has only the in-frame clones, and not every one. The sample contains about 91,000 clones, around four fifths of which appear only once. Time point meaning: peripheral blood 6 weeks after treatment start. Sequenced here: PBMCs, sampled around atezolizumab (anti-PD-L1) treatment. The source is a man in his 70s with urothelial cancer.

This clone was picked up a small number of times. The chain carries TRBV10-3 and TRBJ2-7; TRBD1 agrees at 7 bases. Germline CDR1 reads ENHRY; CDR2 reads SYGVKD. V dropped 0 bases and J dropped 5; count of bases not matched to a gene: 7. The CDR3 is made up of 15 amino acids. The CDR3 reads CAISESGDRGHEQYF. The CDR3, as DNA: TGTGCCATCAGTGAGTCGGGGGACAGAGGCCACGAGCAGTACTTC.

The V call is TRBV6-6, the J call TRBJ2-5, with 9 bases identical to TRBD1. Germline CDR1 is MNHNY and CDR2 is SVGAGI (reference sequence). The V gene end was trimmed by 7 bases and the J gene end by 2 bases; junction bases not matched to a gene: 2. The CDR3 covers 13 residues. The CDR3 sequence is CASTGQGQETQYF. CDR3 bases: TGTGCCAGCACGGGACAGGGACAAGAGACCCAGTACTTC.

The chain employs TRBV11-1 and TRBJ1-2; a weak D match, TRBD1 (6 bases). V was cut by 1 base and J by 1 base, with 16 bases left in between. This CDR3 comprises 17 residues. Germline V CDR1 and CDR2: SGHAT, FQDESV (reference sequence). CDR3 DNA: TGTGCCAGCAGCTTAGGGCTATCAGGGGCTCTTAACTATGGCTACACCTTC. As protein: CASSLGLSGALNYGYTF.

V is TRBV7-9 and J is TRBJ1-1; the D gene is possibly TRBD1 (6 bases). The CDR3 extends over 14 amino acids. In germline, CDR1 is SEHNR, CDR2 FQNEAQ (reference sequence). Trimming left V 5 bases short and J 1 base short, with 11 bases between. The CDR3 loop is CASSRIQGNTEAFF. DNA of the CDR3: TGTGCCAGCAGCCGCATACAGGGGAACACTGAAGCTTTCTTT. Together with reference TRBV7-9 and TRBJ1-1, the CDR3 gives the full variable domain: DTGVSQNPRHKITKRGQNVTFRCDPISEHNRLYWYRQTLGQGPEFLTYFQNEAQLEKSRLLSDRFSAERPKGSFSTLEIQRTEQGDSAMYLCASSRIQGNTEAFFGQGTRLTVV.

The CDR3 loop reads CASSTGGGVNEQFF. The CDR3 DNA reads as TGTGCCAGCAGCACGGGTGGGGGGGTAAATGAGCAGTTCTTC. The rearrangement uses TRBV5-6 and TRBJ2-1; 7 bases map to TRBD2. CDR1 and CDR2 (germline): SGHDT, YYEEEE. The CDR3 length is 14 residues. Trimming at V came to 4 bases and at J to 7 bases, leaving 8 bases not matched to a gene.

This chain's CDR3 is CASSYRPTGDGYTF. CDR3 coding DNA: TGTGCCAGCAGTTACCGACCAACAGGAGATGGCTACACCTTC. The chain employs TRBV6-5 and TRBJ1-2; possibly TRBD1 for D (5 bases). The V end lost 2 bases, the J end lost 6 bases, and 13 bases lay between the germline ends. Germline loops: CDR1 MNHEY, CDR2 SVGAGI. The length of the CDR3 is 14 residues.

The chain joins TRBV6-1 to TRBJ2-7; 7 bases line up with TRBD1. The V gene end was trimmed by 1 base and the J gene end by 3 bases; junction bases not matched to a gene: 6. The germline V gene encodes CDR1 MNHNS and CDR2 SASEGT. The CDR3 is 15 residues long. In nucleotides, the CDR3 is TGTGCCAGCAGTGAAGTCTGGGACAGCAACTACGAGCAGTACTTC. Its protein product is CASSEVWDSNYEQYF.

V usage is TRBV6-1 and J usage is TRBJ2-4; weak D call: TRBD1 (5 bases). The CDR3 covers 13 residues. Germline V gives CDR1 MNHNS, CDR2 SASEGT. Trimming stripped 6 bases from V and 8 bases from J, with 14 bases between. CDR3 sequence (DNA): TGTGCCAGCAGCAGGGCTTTTTGGGACATTCAGTACTTC. This sequence encodes CASSRAFWDIQYF.

The rearrangement uses TRBV16 and TRBJ2-1; unclear D gene. The CDR3 extends over 15 amino acids. V was cut by 0 bases and J by 7 bases, with 13 bases left in between. Germline lookup yields CDR1 KGHSY and CDR2 FQNENV. DNA of the CDR3: TGTGCCAGCAGCCAATCGAGTTTAGCTCGAAATGAGCAGTTCTTC. Its protein product is CASSQSSLARNEQFF.

The chain links TRBV7-8 to TRBJ1-1, with TRBD1 identical over 7 bases. The V and J ends lost 2 bases and 4 bases, in that order; junction bases with no gene match: 4. The CDR3 extends over 14 amino acids. Germline V gene sequence: CDR1 SGHVS, CDR2 FQNEAQ. The CDR3 spells CASSLYDRATEAFF. As DNA, the CDR3 is TGTGCCAGCAGCTTATACGACAGGGCCACTGAAGCTTTCTTT.

The J gene is TRBJ2-2, the V gene TRBV5-1, with a weak D call TRBD1 (6 bases). V shed 1 base and J shed 5 bases, with 15 bases lying between them. Germline V gene sequence: CDR1 SGHRS, CDR2 YFSETQ. This CDR3 spans 16 amino acids. CDR3 sequence reads: CASSLIGQGKTGELFF. The CDR3 region has the DNA TGCGCCAGCAGCTTGATAGGGCAGGGGAAGACCGGGGAGCTGTTTTTT.

This rearrangement joins TRBV19 to TRBJ2-3; no clear D gene. Between the trimmed V and J ends, which lost 3 bases and 6 bases, there was a span of 7 bases. Per germline, CDR1 LNHDA and CDR2 SQIVND (reference sequence). The CDR3 has 12 amino acids. The CDR3 region has the DNA TGTGCCAGTAGTATCCTAGGTGATACGCAGTATTTT. Protein product: CASSILGDTQYF.

V gene TRBV5-4 combines with J gene TRBJ2-1; 12 positions agree with TRBD2. Germline V gene data show CDR1 as SGHNT and CDR2 as YYREEE (reference sequence). This CDR3 has 15 residues. Trimming at V came to 4 bases and at J to 9 bases, leaving 8 bases not matched to a gene. The DNA for the CDR3 is TGTGCCAGCAGCGTAAGGACTAGCGGGACGGGTGAGCAGTTCTTC. As protein: CASSVRTSGTGEQFF. Full variable domain (remainder filled in from reference TRBV5-4 and TRBJ2-1): ETGVTQSPTHLIKTRGQQVTLRCSSQSGHNTVSWYQQALGQGPQFIFQYYREEENGRGNFPPRFSGLQFPNYSSELNVNALELDDSALYLCASSVRTSGTGEQFFGPGTRLTVL.

The chain joins TRBV27 to TRBJ2-6; 9 nucleotides agree with TRBD1. The germline V gene has CDR1 MNHEY and CDR2 SMNVEV (reference sequence). Trimming took 3 bases from V and 0 from J; bases not matched to a gene: 6. The CDR3 has 18 amino acids. The CDR3 loop reads CASSFWDREPSGANVLTF. In DNA form, the CDR3 reads TGTGCCAGCAGTTTCTGGGACAGGGAGCCCTCTGGGGCCAACGTCCTGACTTTC.

The chain has TRBV2 and TRBJ1-1, with 8 bases aligning to TRBD1. Unmatched junction bases numbered 17, after V lost 3 bases and J lost 11 bases. Germline-derived CDR1 and CDR2 are SNHLY and FYNNEI. The CDR3 totals 16 residues. This CDR3 is CASSDRTGFFVGDAFF. CDR3 DNA sequence: TGTGCCAGCAGTGATCGGACAGGGTTTTTTGTGGGGGACGCTTTCTTT.

The chain is built from TRBV5-1 and TRBJ2-7, with TRBD1 identical over 8 bases. Germline V gives CDR1 SGHRS, CDR2 YFSETQ. The CDR3 runs 14 residues. The J segment lost 3 bases and the V segment lost 0 bases, leaving 2 bases of the junction unmatched. CDR3 nucleotides: TGCGCCAGCAGCTTGGGACAGGGGATCTACGAGCAGTACTTC. Translating gives CASSLGQGIYEQYF.

The V gene is TRBV19, the J gene TRBJ1-5; 8 bases line up with TRBD1. The J segment lost 2 bases and the V segment lost 3 bases, leaving 6 bases of the junction unmatched. Germline CDR1 LNHDA, CDR2 SQIVND (reference sequence). This CDR3 spans 16 amino acids. The CDR3 spells CASSIRTGWGNQPQHF. In DNA, the CDR3 is TGTGCCAGTAGTATTCGGACAGGGTGGGGCAATCAGCCCCAGCATTTT.

This chain connects TRBV27 to TRBJ2-1, with 9 nucleotides matching TRBD1. The CDR3 consists of 16 residues. The ends lost 5 bases at V and 0 bases at J; junction bases unmatched: 5. The germline V gene encodes CDR1 MNHEY and CDR2 SMNVEV (reference sequence). As DNA, the CDR3 is TGTGCCAGCAGTACCAGGACAGGGGTCTCCTACAATGAGCAGTTCTTC. It translates to CASSTRTGVSYNEQFF.

This chain links TRBV2 with TRBJ1-2; TRBD1 agrees at 10 bases. Trimming took 6 bases from V and 8 from J; bases not matched to a gene: 6. CDR1 is SNHLY and CDR2 is FYNNEI in the germline V gene. CDR3 length: 13 amino acids. CDR3 sequence: CASSPGTGVGYTF. In DNA form, the CDR3 reads TGTGCCAGCAGCCCCGGGACAGGGGTCGGCTACACCTTC.

The chain is built from TRBV11-3 and TRBJ2-1, with 8 bases aligning to TRBD1. CDR1 and CDR2 (germline): SGHNT, YENEEA. The CDR3 contains 17 residues. Trimming removed 0 bases from V and 6 bases from J; junction bases left unmatched: 10. The CDR3 sequence is CASSLDSWDRNSNEQFF. The CDR3 nucleotides read TGTGCCAGCAGCTTAGATTCCTGGGACAGGAACAGCAATGAGCAGTTCTTC.

This sequence joins TRBV6-5 and TRBJ1-1, with TRBD1 as a possible D gene (6 bases). Trimming shortened V by 4 bases and J by 0 bases, and 9 bases separated the two germline ends. Looked up from germline, CDR1 is MNHEY and CDR2 is SVGAGI. The CDR3 spans 14 residues. CDR3 DNA sequence: TGTGCCAGCAGTTCAGGGGCTTTGAACACTGAAGCTTTCTTT. Translation: CASSSGALNTEAFF.

The V gene is TRBV5-1, the J gene TRBJ2-1, with 10 bases aligning to TRBD2. V trimming: 0 bases; J trimming: 6 bases; junction bases outside the gene matches: 3. Germline-derived CDR1 and CDR2 are SGHRS and YFSETQ. This CDR3 contains 15 residues. The CDR3 DNA follows: TGCGCCAGCAGCTTGGCGAGCGGGGGGGTCAATGAGCAGTTCTTC. Translation: CASSLASGGVNEQFF.

The rearrangement uses TRBV30 and TRBJ2-7; weak D call: TRBD2 (6 bases). CDR3 length equals 15 residues. V was pared by 3 bases and J by 4 bases, with 19 bases between. Germline assignment: CDR1 GTSNPN and CDR2 SVGIG (reference sequence). The CDR3, as DNA: TGTGCCTGGAGCCGTAACGGGGACTTCGTGTACGAGCAGTACTTC. Residues: CAWSRNGDFVYEQYF.

The chain joins TRBV28 to TRBJ2-5; possible D gene TRBD2, 6 bases. This CDR3 is 14 amino acids long. The V gene's germline CDR1 is MDHEN and CDR2 SYDVKM. V lost 6 bases and J 5 bases, leaving 16 bases between the germline ends. In DNA, the CDR3 is TGTGCCAGCAGACCAATCCGCCGGGGGGAGACCCAGTACTTC. Translated: CASRPIRRGETQYF.

This rearrangement joins TRBV11-1 to TRBJ2-5; 8 bases agree with TRBD1. Germline loops: CDR1 SGHAT, CDR2 FQDESV (reference sequence). Trimming took 1 base from V and 5 from J; bases not matched to a gene: 9. This CDR3 region has 16 residues. CDR3 bases: TGTGCCAGCAGCTTAGTCGGACAGGGAGGCAGGGAGACCCAGTACTTC. It is translated as CASSLVGQGGRETQYF. The variable domain in full, completed from reference TRBV11-1 and TRBJ2-5, reads EAEVAQSPRYKITEKSQAVAFWCDPISGHATLYWYRQILGQGPELLVQFQDESVVDDSQLPKDRFSAERLKGVDSTLKIQPAELGDSAMYLCASSLVGQGGRETQYFGPGTRLLVL.

This chain uses TRBV5-1 with TRBJ2-7; TRBD1 matches 7 bases. This CDR3 region has 15 residues. Germline lookup yields CDR1 SGHRS and CDR2 YFSETQ. After removal of 1 base from V and 1 base from J, the junction contained 5 bases not matched to a gene. CDR3 protein: CASSLTGTASYEQYF. The CDR3 nucleotides read TGCGCCAGCAGCTTGACCGGGACAGCTTCCTACGAGCAGTACTTC.

The chain has TRBV5-1 and TRBJ1-1; perhaps TRBD1 as D (6 bases). V shed 6 bases and J shed 8 bases, with 23 bases lying between them. The germline CDR1 and CDR2 sequences are SGHRS and YFSETQ. This CDR3 region has 15 residues. The CDR3 sequence: CASTLGGADPEEAFF. The CDR3 DNA reads as TGCGCCAGCACGTTGGGGGGGGCTGACCCCGAAGAAGCTTTCTTT.

The gene calls are TRBV30 and TRBJ1-1, with 8 bases matching TRBD1. Germline lookup yields CDR1 GTSNPN and CDR2 SVGIG (reference sequence). Trimming at V came to 5 bases and at J to 1 base, leaving 0 bases not matched to a gene. There are 12 residues in the CDR3. The CDR3 DNA sequence: TGTGCCTGGGGGACAGGGAACACTGAAGCTTTCTTT. It yields the protein CAWGTGNTEAFF. Based on the CDR3 plus reference TRBV30 and TRBJ1-1, the full variable domain is SQTIHQWPATLVQPVGSPLSLECTVEGTSNPNLYWYRQAAGRGLQLLFYSVGIGQISSEVPQNLSASRPQDRQFILSSKKLLLSDSGFYLCAWGTGNTEAFFGQGTRLTVV.

The rearrangement joins TRBV5-5 to TRBJ1-5; D remains ambiguous. CDR3 length equals 14 residues. The V and J ends lost 3 bases and 0 bases respectively, with 7 bases between them. Per the germline V gene, CDR1 is SGHKS and CDR2 is YYEKEE (reference sequence). This CDR3 is CASSYGSSNQPQHF. Here the CDR3 DNA reads TGTGCCAGCAGCTATGGGAGTAGCAATCAGCCCCAGCATTTT.

V and J are TRBV19 and TRBJ2-7; D possibly corresponds to TRBD1 (6 bases). Trimming took off 4 bases at V and 0 bases at J, with 10 bases between the two ends. The germline V gene has CDR1 LNHDA and CDR2 SQIVND (reference sequence). The CDR3 runs 14 residues. The CDR3 DNA follows: TGTGCCAGTAGTAAATCGGACAGCTCCTACGAGCAGTACTTC. Its protein is CASSKSDSSYEQYF.